One T cell receptor beta chain is described in this entry. Its antigen is not known. The germline V gene has CDR1 MDHEN and CDR2 SYDVKM. The CDR3 consists of 14 residues. The ends lost 6 bases at V and 4 bases at J; junction bases unmatched: 7. The time point here: persistent/refractory GD, antithyroid drugs over 5 years with positive TRAb. Scientists built the TCR library using RNA that was extracted from PBMCs. Doctors identified Graves' disease using the American Thyroid Association guidelines. The sample comes from a study of regulatory T cells in long-lasting Graves disease. Study outcomes and limitations: Repertoires from persistent disease leaned toward TRBV28, TRBJ1-2 and TRBJ2-5.

The TCR beta library used iRepertoire HTBI primers with Arm-PCR amplification of CDR3. Authors' data handling: From all samples, identification returned 13 to 15 TRBJ and approximately 67 TRBV segments. TCRdb re-called the multiplex PCR reads with MiXCR, one entry per CDR3 protein. The V and J calls reflect TCRdb's pipeline rather than the authors' work. Here the sample spans 500,000 to 800,000 distinct CDR3 sequences, about 30% being singletons. This clonotype was obtained from a female donor with Graves disease. The material was peripheral blood mononuclear cells (PBMCs), obtained when the disease was refractory, from a patient treated with antithyroid drugs. The chain couples TRBV28 to TRBJ1-2, with TRBD1 matching over 8 bases. The CDR3 protein is CASSYRGMSYGYTF. DNA for the CDR3: TGTGCCAGCAGCTACAGGGGGATGAGCTATGGCTACACCTTC.